This T cell receptor beta chain was profiled in a study of blood T cells in healthy people across ages. Sample-barcoded 5' priming and a J-beta primer mix drove a second PCR of roughly 7 to 11 cycles. TCRdb reprocessed the 5' RACE reads with MiXCR, giving one entry per CDR3 protein. The table has 650,000 to 700,000 distinct CDR3 sequences, approximately 30% seen once. This clonotype was recorded at least ten times. Germline V gene sequence: CDR1 DFQATT, CDR2 SNEGSKA (reference sequence). V shed 6 bases and J 3 bases; nucleotides not matched to a gene: 9. CDR3 length: 15 residues. Sequenced sample: blood. V gene TRBV20-1 combines with J gene TRBJ2-3, with 10 bases identical to TRBD2. The sequence was collected from a woman older than 75 in good health. The CDR3 loop is CSASTRAGGTDTQYF. The CDR3 bases are TGCAGTGCCTCGACGCGAGCGGGGGGGACAGATACGCAGTATTTT.